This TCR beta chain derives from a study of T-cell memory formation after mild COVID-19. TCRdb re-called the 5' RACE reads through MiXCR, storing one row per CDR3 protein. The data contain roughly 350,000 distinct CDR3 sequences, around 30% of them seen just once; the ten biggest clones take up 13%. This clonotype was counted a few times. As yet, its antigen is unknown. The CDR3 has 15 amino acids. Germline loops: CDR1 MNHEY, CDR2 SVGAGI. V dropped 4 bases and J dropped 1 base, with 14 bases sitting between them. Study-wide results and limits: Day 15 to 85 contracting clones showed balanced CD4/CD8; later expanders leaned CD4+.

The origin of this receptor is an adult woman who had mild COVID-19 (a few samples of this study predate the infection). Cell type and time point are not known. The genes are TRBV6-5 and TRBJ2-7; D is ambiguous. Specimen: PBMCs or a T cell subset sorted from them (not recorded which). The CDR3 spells CASSSAPPNSYEQYF. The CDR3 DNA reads TGTGCCAGCAGTTCCGCCCCGCCGAATTCCTACGAGCAGTACTTC.